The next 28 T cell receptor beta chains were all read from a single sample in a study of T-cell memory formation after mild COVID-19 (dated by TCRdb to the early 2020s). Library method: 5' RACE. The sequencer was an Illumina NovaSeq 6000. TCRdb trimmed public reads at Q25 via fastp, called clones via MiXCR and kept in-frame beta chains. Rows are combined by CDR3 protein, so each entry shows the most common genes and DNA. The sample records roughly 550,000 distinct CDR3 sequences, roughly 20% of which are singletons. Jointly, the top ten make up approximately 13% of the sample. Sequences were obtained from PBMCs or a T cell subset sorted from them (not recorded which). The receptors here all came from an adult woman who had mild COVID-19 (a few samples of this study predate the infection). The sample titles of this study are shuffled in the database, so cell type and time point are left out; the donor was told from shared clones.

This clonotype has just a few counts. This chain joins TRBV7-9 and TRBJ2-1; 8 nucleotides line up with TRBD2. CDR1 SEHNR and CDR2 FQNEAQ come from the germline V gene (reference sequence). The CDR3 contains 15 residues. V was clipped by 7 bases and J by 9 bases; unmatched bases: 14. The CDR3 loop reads CASIPIVSGRGEQFF. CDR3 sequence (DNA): TGTGCCAGCATCCCCATCGTCAGCGGGAGAGGTGAGCAGTTCTTC.

For the CDR3, the DNA is TGTGCCAGCTCCCTGGGACTAGCGGGAGTGGAGGAGCAGTTCTTC. It specifies CASSLGLAGVEEQFF. This chain connects TRBV18 to TRBJ2-1; TRBD2 agrees at 14 bases. From germline, CDR1 is KGHSH and CDR2 LQKENI. The CDR3 is made up of 15 amino acids. V shed 6 bases, J shed 10 bases, and the junction held 8 bases outside the gene matches.

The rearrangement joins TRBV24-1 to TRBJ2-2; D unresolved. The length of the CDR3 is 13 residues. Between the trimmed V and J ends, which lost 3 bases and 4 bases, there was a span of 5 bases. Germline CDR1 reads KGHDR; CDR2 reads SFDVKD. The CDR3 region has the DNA TGTGCCACCAGTGATCCGGGCACCGGGGAGCTGTTTTTT. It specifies CATSDPGTGELFF.

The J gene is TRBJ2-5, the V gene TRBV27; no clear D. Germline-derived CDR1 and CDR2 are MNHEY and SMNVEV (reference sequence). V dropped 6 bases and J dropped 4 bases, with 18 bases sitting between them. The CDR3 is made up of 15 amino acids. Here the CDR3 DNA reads TGTGCCAGCAGAGGCCTCGGCGGTTTCGGAGAGACCCAGTACTTC. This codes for CASRGLGGFGETQYF.

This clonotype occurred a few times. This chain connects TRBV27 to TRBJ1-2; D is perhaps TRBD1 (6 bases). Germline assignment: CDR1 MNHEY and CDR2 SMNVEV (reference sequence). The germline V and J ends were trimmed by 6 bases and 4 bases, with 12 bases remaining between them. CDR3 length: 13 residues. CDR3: CASSPTGLYGYTF. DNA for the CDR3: TGTGCCAGCAGCCCCACAGGGCTCTATGGCTACACCTTC.

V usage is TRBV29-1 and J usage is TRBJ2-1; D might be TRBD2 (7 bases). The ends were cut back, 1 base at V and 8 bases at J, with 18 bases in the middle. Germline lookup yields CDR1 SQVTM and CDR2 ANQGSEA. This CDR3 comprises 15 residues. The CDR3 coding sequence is TGCAGCGTTGAAGGGACCAATGAGGGGGGGTATGAGCAGTTCTTC. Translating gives CSVEGTNEGGYEQFF.

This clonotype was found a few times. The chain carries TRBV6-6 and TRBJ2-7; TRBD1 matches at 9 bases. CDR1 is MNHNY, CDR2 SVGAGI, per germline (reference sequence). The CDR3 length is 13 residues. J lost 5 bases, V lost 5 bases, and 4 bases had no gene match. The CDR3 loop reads CASSTRTGDEQYF. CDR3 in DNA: TGTGCCAGCAGTACGCGGACAGGGGACGAGCAGTACTTC.

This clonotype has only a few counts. The DNA for the CDR3 is TGTGCCAGCAGTGGGGGGGGGACACGCTCCTACAATGAGCAGTTCTTC. Encoded protein: CASSGGGTRSYNEQFF. V gene TRBV12-3 or TRBV12-4 combines with J gene TRBJ2-1; the D gene is possibly TRBD2 (7 bases). V lost 5 bases, J lost 0 bases, and 14 bases lay in between. This CDR3 is 16 amino acids long.

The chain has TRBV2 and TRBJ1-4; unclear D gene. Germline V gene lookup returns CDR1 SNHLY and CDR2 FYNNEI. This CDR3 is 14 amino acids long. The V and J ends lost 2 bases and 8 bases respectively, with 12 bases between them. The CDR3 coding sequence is TGTGCCAGCAGTGAAAAGTCTACGATCGAAAAACTGTTTTTT. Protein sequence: CASSEKSTIEKLFF.

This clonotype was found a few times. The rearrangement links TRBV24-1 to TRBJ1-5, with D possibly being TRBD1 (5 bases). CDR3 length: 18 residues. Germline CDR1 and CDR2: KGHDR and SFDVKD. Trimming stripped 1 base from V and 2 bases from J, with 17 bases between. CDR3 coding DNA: TGTGCCACCAGTGATTTTCTTATCGGGGGGTCAGGCAATCAGCCCCAGCATTTT. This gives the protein CATSDFLIGGSGNQPQHF.

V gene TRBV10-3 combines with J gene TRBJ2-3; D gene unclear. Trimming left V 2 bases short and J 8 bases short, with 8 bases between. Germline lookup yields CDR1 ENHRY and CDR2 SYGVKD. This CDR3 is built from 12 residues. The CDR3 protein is CAISEESATQYF. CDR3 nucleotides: TGTGCCATCAGTGAGGAGTCTGCTACGCAGTATTTT.

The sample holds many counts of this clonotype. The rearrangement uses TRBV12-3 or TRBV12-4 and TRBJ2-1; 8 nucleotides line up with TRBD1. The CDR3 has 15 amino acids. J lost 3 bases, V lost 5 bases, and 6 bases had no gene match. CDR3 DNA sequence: TGTGCCAGCAGTCCACGGGACAGGTTCTACAATGAGCAGTTCTTC. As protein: CASSPRDRFYNEQFF.

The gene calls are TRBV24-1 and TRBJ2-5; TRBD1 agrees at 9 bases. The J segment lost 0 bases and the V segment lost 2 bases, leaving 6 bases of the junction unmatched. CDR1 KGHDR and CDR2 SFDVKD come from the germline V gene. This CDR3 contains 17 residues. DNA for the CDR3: TGTGCCACCAGTGATTCTGGGACAGGGCAGTACCAAGAGACCCAGTACTTC. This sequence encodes CATSDSGTGQYQETQYF.

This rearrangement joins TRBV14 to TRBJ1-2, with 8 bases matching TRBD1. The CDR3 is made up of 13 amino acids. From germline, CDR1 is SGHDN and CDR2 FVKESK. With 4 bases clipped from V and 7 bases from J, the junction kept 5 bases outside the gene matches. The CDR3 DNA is TGTGCCAGCAGCCCGCAGGACAGGGCTGGCTACACCTTC. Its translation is CASSPQDRAGYTF.

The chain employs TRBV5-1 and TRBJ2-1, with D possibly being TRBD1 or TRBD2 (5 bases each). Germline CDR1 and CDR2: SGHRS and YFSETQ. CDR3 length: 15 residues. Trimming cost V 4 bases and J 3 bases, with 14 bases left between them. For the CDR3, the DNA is TGCGCCAGCAGCGCCACCGGGACGCTCTACAATGAGCAGTTCTTC. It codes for CASSATGTLYNEQFF.

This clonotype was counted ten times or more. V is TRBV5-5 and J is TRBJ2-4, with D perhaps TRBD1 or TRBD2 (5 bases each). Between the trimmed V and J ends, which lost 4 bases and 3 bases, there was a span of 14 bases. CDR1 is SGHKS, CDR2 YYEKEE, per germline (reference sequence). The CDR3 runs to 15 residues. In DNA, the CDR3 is TGTGCCAGCAGCCCCGGGACCCGGGGCAAAAACATTCAGTACTTC. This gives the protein CASSPGTRGKNIQYF.

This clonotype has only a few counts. The CDR3 DNA is TGTGCCAGCAGTTTGAATTGGCGGGCTAACTATGGCTACACCTTC. It is translated as CASSLNWRANYGYTF. The V and J genes are TRBV27 and TRBJ1-2; D is unclear. Germline V CDR1 and CDR2: MNHEY, SMNVEV (reference sequence). This CDR3 has 15 residues. Trimming stripped 3 bases from V and 0 bases from J, with 11 bases between.

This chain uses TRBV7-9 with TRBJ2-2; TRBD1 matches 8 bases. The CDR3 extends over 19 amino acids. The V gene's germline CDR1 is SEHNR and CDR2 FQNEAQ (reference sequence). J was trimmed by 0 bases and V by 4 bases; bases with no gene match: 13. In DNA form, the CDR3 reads TGTGCCAGCAGCTCTAGACGAAGGGACAGGTTCGCGAACACCGGGGAGCTGTTTTTT. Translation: CASSSRRRDRFANTGELFF.

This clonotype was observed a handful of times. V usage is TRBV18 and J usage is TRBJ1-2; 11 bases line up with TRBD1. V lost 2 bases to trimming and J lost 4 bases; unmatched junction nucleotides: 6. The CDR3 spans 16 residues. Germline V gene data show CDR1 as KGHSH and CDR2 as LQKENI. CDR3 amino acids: CASSPSRGTGGYGYTF. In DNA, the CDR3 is TGTGCCAGCTCACCATCACGTGGGACAGGGGGCTATGGCTACACCTTC.

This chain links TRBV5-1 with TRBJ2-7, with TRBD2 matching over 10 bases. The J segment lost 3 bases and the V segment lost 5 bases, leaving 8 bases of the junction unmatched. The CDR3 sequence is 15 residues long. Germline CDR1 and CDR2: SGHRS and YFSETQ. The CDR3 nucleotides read TGCGCCAGCAGAAAAACTAGCGGGGACATCTACGAGCAGTACTTC. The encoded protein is CASRKTSGDIYEQYF.

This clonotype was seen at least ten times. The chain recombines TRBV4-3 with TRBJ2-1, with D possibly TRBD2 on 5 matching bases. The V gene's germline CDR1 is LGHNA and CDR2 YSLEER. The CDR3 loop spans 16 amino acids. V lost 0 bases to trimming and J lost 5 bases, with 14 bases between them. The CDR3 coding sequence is TGCGCCAGCAGCCAAGATGCAGCGGCACCGAACAATGAGCAGTTCTTC. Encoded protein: CASSQDAAAPNNEQFF.

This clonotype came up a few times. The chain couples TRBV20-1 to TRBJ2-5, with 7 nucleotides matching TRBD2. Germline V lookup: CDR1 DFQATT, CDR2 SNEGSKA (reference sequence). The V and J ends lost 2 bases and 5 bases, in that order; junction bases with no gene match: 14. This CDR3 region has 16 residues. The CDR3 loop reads CSARLNSRGVMETQYF. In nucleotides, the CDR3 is TGCAGTGCTAGACTTAATAGCCGGGGGGTGATGGAGACCCAGTACTTC.

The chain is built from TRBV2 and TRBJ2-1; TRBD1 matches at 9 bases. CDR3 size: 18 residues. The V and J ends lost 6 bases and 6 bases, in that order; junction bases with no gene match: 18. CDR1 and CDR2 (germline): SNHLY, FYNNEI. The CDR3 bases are TGTGCCAGCAGCCCCTCACAGGGGGCGAGGGGGGCCGGCAATGAGCAGTTCTTC. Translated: CASSPSQGARGAGNEQFF.

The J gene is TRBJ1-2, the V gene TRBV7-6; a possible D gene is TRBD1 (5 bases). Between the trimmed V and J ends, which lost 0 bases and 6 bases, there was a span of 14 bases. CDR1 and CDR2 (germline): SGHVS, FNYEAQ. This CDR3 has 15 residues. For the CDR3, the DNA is TGTGCCAGCAGCTTAGCCATCGACAGCGGCCATGGCTACACCTTC. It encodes CASSLAIDSGHGYTF.

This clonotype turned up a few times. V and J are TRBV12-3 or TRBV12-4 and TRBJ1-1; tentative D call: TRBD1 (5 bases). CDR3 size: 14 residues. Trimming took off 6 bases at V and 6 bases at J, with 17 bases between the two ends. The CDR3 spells CASRSTAGGAEAFF. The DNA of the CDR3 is TGTGCCAGCAGATCCACGGCAGGAGGGGCTGAAGCTTTCTTT.

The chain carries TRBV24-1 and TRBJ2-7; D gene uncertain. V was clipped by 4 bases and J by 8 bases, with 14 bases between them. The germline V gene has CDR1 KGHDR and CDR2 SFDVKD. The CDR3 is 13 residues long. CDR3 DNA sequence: TGTGCCACCAGTGACCCCTCCCACGGCAAGCAGTACTTC. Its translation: CATSDPSHGKQYF.

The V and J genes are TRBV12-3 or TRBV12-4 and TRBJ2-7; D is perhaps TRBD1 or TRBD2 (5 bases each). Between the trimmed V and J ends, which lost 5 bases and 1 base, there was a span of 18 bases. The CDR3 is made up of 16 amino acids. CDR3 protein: CASSPSGPIPSYEQYF. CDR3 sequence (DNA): TGTGCCAGCAGTCCCTCGGGGCCGATTCCTTCCTACGAGCAGTACTTC.

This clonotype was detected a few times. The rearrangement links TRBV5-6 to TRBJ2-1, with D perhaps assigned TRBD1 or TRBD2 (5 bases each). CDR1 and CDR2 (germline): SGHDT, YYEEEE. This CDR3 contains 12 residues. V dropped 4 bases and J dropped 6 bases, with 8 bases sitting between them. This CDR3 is CASSQGTNEQFF. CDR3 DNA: TGTGCCAGCAGCCAAGGGACCAATGAGCAGTTCTTC. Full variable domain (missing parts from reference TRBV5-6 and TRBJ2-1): DAGVTQSPTHLIKTRGQQVTLRCSPKSGHDTVSWYQQALGQGPQFIFQYYEEEERQRGNFPDRFSGHQFPNYSSELNVNALLLGDSALYLCASSQGTNEQFFGPGTRLTVL.